The clone carrying this TCR beta chain was seen a single time. These data are taken from a study of identical twins. CDR1 SGHAT and CDR2 FQNNGV come from the germline V gene. The CDR3 length is 12 residues. A universal primer site was created by template switching, with the cDNA bearing unique molecular identifiers. TCRdb itself ran the 5' RACE reads through MiXCR, one entry per CDR3 protein. The sample lists around 1.7 million distinct CDR3 sequences, under 35% seen once, with roughly 0.3% in the top ten. This receptor was taken from a newborn girl in good health. V gene TRBV11-2 combines with J gene TRBJ2-1, with D unresolved. Judging by the DNA end, TRBJ2-7 fits better; the J call may be wrong. The specimen was cord blood. The DNA for the CDR3 is TGTGCCAGCAGCTTAACAATGAATGAGCAGTACTTC. Its translation is CASSLTMNEQYF.